Following are 10 T cell receptor beta chains from one sample sequenced in a study of T cell responses to AZD1222 COVID-19 vaccine. Using immunoSEQ multiplex PCR, the repertoire was profiled, and TCRdb retains in-frame clones only, with some absent. The sample has 120,000 or so clones, about 90% seen once. Sequenced here: peripheral blood, sampled on day 0 of AZD1222 vaccination. These receptors all come from an adult in good health.

J is TRBJ2-1 and V is TRBV19; 8 nucleotides align to TRBD2. The CDR3 spans 15 residues. The V gene's germline CDR1 is LNHDA and CDR2 SQIVND (reference sequence). Trimming removed 6 bases from V and 7 bases from J; junction bases left unmatched: 11. CDR3 in DNA: TGTGCCAGTAGGTTTCTTCGCGGGAGGAAGAATGAGCAGTTCTTC. It encodes CASRFLRGRKNEQFF.

V usage is TRBV30 and J usage is TRBJ1-5; D perhaps matches TRBD1 (5 bases). Trimming cost V 3 bases and J 4 bases, with 13 bases left between them. CDR3 length equals 14 residues. CDR1 is GTSNPN and CDR2 is SVGIG in the germline V gene (reference sequence). CDR3 in amino acids: CAWRGQGGNQPQHF. CDR3 sequence (DNA): TGTGCCTGGAGAGGGCAGGGTGGAAATCAGCCCCAGCATTTT. Full variable domain (missing parts from reference TRBV30 and TRBJ1-5): SQTIHQWPATLVQPVGSPLSLECTVEGTSNPNLYWYRQAAGRGLQLLFYSVGIGQISSEVPQNLSASRPQDRQFILSSKKLLLSDSGFYLCAWRGQGGNQPQHFGDGTRLSIL.

This clone was seen once. This chain connects TRBV19 to TRBJ2-4; the D gene could be TRBD1 or TRBD2 (5 bases each). There are 18 residues in the CDR3. The germline CDR1 and CDR2 sequences are LNHDA and SQIVND (reference sequence). V was trimmed by 2 bases and J by 1 base, leaving 18 bases between them. CDR3 amino acids: CASSIRDGSPLAKNIQYF. The CDR3 DNA is TGTGCCAGTAGTATAAGGGACGGCTCACCACTCGCCAAAAACATTCAGTACTTC.

The chain combines TRBV5-1 with TRBJ2-7; 8 bases map to TRBD1. CDR1 SGHRS and CDR2 YFSETQ come from the germline V gene. The CDR3 spans 13 residues. The V segment lost 4 bases and the J segment 2 bases; nucleotides outside the gene matches: 2. This chain's CDR3 is CASSGTGAYEQYF. For the CDR3, the DNA is TGCGCCAGCAGCGGGACAGGAGCCTACGAGCAGTACTTC.

CDR3 region: CASSDNLRLTRAKETQYF. Written as DNA, the CDR3 is TGCGCCAGCAGTGATAACCTGAGGCTCACTAGGGCCAAAGAGACCCAGTACTTC. The rearrangement joins TRBV10-2 to TRBJ2-5, with TRBD2 as a possible D gene (5 bases). This CDR3 region has 18 residues. Trimming shortened V by 3 bases and J by 3 bases, and 23 bases separated the two germline ends. Germline assignment: CDR1 WSHSY and CDR2 SAAADI.

The V and J genes are TRBV27 and TRBJ1-2, with D unresolved. This CDR3 is built from 13 residues. Germline V gene data show CDR1 as MNHEY and CDR2 as SMNVEV (reference sequence). V was trimmed by 3 bases and J by 2 bases, leaving 7 bases between them. CDR3 in DNA: TGTGCCAGCAGTTTGGCGGGGAACTATGGCTACACCTTC. Its translation: CASSLAGNYGYTF.

V is TRBV3-1 (or the pseudogene TRBV3-2) and J is TRBJ2-2; 8 bases align to TRBD1. Germline V gives CDR1 LGHDT, CDR2 YNNKEL (reference sequence). The CDR3 length is 17 residues. The junction had 10 bases not matched to a gene; V was cut back by 4 bases and J by 3 bases. CDR3 DNA: TGTGCCAGCAGCCCACGACAGGGGTTAACGTACACCGGGGAGCTGTTTTTT. The encoded protein is CASSPRQGLTYTGELFF.

This sequence joins TRBV30 and TRBJ1-1; the D gene is possibly TRBD1 (6 bases). V shed 4 bases and J shed 3 bases, with 15 bases lying between them. This CDR3 region has 14 residues. Germline V gene data show CDR1 as GTSNPN and CDR2 as SVGIG (reference sequence). The CDR3 loop is CAWNRGARDTEAFF. CDR3 in DNA: TGTGCCTGGAATCGGGGGGCGCGGGACACTGAAGCTTTCTTT. The full variable domain, completed using reference TRBV30 and TRBJ1-1, is SQTIHQWPATLVQPVGSPLSLECTVEGTSNPNLYWYRQAAGRGLQLLFYSVGIGQISSEVPQNLSASRPQDRQFILSSKKLLLSDSGFYLCAWNRGARDTEAFFGQGTRLTVV.

This clone was seen only once. The chain recombines TRBV5-1 with TRBJ2-3, with TRBD2 matching over 7 bases. V was clipped by 4 bases and J by 0 bases; unmatched bases: 8. The CDR3 totals 16 residues. Germline V gives CDR1 SGHRS, CDR2 YFSETQ. The CDR3 region has the DNA TGCGCCAGCAGCCTTGACCTAGCGGCTAGCACAGATACGCAGTATTTT. This translates into CASSLDLAASTDTQYF.

Turning to this clone: The same CDR3 can be traced to other DNA sequences in this sample. The chain carries TRBV7-9 and TRBJ2-7; D gene uncertain. CDR1 is SEHNR and CDR2 is FQNEAQ in the germline V gene (reference sequence). The CDR3 loop spans 13 amino acids. V lost 4 bases to trimming and J lost 3 bases, with 10 bases between them. This chain's CDR3 is CASSSGRIYEQYF. The DNA of the CDR3 is TGTGCCAGCAGCTCCGGAAGAATCTACGAGCAGTACTTC.